This TCR beta chain originates from a study of technical replicates of blood from a few donors. The V gene lost 0 bases and the J gene lost 8 bases, with 10 bases spanning the gap. CDR3 length equals 13 residues. Germline V gene data show CDR1 as MNHEY and CDR2 as SVGAGI. This clone occurred once. This table comes from immunoSEQ multiplex PCR, and its TCRdb copy is limited to in-frame clones, with some not included. Here the sample spans about 80,000 clones, about 89% being singletons. Material: T cells isolated from PBMCs. The chain has TRBV6-5 and TRBJ1-2, with a weak D call TRBD1 (5 bases). This receptor was taken from a human donor in good health. The CDR3 DNA reads as TGTGCCAGCAGTTACTCTAGGACACACGGCTACACCTTC. Protein: CASSYSRTHGYTF.